Below, one T cell receptor (beta chain) is given with its context. V lost 5 bases, J lost 6 bases, and 6 bases stayed unmatched. The CDR3 loop spans 15 amino acids. Germline V gene sequence: CDR1 SEHNR, CDR2 FQNEAQ (reference sequence). The sample belongs to a study of blood T cell repertoires in COVID-19. Sequenced by immunoSEQ multiplex PCR; TCRdb stores in-frame clones only, minus some. The data hold 95,000 to 150,000 clones, with 92% observed a single time. Patients in Seattle were enrolled during active infection, then followed longitudinally. Sequenced sample: peripheral blood. The TCR originated in a man between 45 and 60 years old with COVID-19, enrolled during active disease. The rearrangement joins TRBV7-9 to TRBJ2-3, with 12 bases that match TRBD2. CDR3 nucleotides: TGTGCCAGCAGCCGCCTAGCGGGAGGGCAGGATACGCAGTATTTT. Amino acids: CASSRLAGGQDTQYF.